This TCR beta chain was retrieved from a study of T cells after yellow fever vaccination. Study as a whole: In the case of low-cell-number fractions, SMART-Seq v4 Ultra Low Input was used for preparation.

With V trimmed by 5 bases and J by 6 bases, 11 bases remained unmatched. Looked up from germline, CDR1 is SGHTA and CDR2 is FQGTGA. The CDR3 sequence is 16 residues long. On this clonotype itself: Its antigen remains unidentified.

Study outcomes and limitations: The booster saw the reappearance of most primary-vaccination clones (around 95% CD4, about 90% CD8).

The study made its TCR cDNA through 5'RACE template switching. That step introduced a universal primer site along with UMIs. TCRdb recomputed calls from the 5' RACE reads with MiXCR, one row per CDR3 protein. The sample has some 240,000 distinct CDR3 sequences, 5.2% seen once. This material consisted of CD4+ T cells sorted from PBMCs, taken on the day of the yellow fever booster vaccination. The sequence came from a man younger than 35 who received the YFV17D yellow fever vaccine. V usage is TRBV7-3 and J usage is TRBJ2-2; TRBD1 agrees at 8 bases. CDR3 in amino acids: CASSLRTGTRSGELFF. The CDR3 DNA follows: TGTGCCAGCAGCCTCCGGACAGGGACAAGATCCGGGGAGCTGTTTTTT.